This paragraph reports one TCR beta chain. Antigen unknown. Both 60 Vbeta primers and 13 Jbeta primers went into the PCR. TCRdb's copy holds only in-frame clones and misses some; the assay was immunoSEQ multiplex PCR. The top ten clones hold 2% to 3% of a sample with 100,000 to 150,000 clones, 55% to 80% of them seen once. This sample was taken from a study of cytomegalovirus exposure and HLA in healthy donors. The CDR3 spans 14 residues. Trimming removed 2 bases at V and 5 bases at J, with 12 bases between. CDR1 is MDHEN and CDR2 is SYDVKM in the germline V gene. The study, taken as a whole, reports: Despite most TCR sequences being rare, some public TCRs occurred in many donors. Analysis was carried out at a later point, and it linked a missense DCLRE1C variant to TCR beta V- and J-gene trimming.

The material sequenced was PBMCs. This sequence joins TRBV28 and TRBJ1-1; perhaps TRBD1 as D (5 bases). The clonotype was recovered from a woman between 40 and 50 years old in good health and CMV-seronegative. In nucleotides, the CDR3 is TGTGCCAGCAGTTTAGTACAGGAGGGGACTGAAGCTTTCTTT. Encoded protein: CASSLVQEGTEAFF.